The 25 T cell receptor beta chains below all came from one sample that was sequenced in a study of tumor and adjacent non-tumor tissue in lung cancer (dated by TCRdb to the late 2010s). Library method: multiplex PCR. Sequencing instrument: Illumina HiSeq 2500. TCRbeta libraries were constructed through three rounds of nested PCR with primers (Table S4) according to protocols adapted from ARM-PCR. Using fastp trimming at Q25 and MiXCR clonotype assembly, TCRdb reanalyzed the public sequencing data and kept in-frame beta chains. CDR3 protein sequences are deduplicated, and each keeps its most common genes and DNA. This sample comprises approximately 110,000 distinct CDR3 sequences, roughly 74% of them detected only once. About 40% of the sample is held by the ten biggest clonotypes. RNA was extracted from bulk unsorted tissue and checked for quality with a NanoDrop ND-1000 and an Agilent 2100. Sample: lung tumor tissue. The origin of the receptors is a woman aged 60-75 years with non-small cell lung cancer.

As to this clonotype: One end of the junction does not line up with germline, which may come from a read error. V usage is TRBV11-3 and J usage is TRBJ2-1, with 7 positions matching TRBD2. This CDR3 is built from 17 residues. Germline CDR1 and CDR2: SGHNT and YENEEA. CDR3 region: CTSSLESTSRNHNEQFF. The CDR3 nucleotides read TGTACCAGCAGCTTAGAGTCGACTAGCAGGAACCACAATGAGCAGTTCTTC.

This clonotype turned up a few times. This chain's CDR3 is CSAPQPGLGPEQYF. As DNA, the CDR3 is TGCAGTGCCCCACAACCGGGACTAGGACCCGAGCAGTACTTC. The V call is TRBV20-1, the J call TRBJ2-7, with 8 nucleotides matching TRBD2. Germline CDR1 and CDR2: DFQATT and SNEGSKA (reference sequence). With V trimmed by 6 bases and J by 6 bases, 13 bases remained unmatched. CDR3 length: 14 residues.

As regards this clonotype: The junction shows a germline mismatch at one end, possibly a read error. The chain employs TRBV12-3 or TRBV12-4 and TRBJ2-5; possibly TRBD1 or TRBD2 for D (5 bases each). This CDR3 is 15 amino acids long. The DNA for the CDR3 is TGTACCAGCATTTTAGCGCAGGGAAACAAAGAGACCCAGTACTTC. This codes for CTSILAQGNKETQYF.

Details on this clonotype: An end of the junction does not agree with germline; a read error may underlie this. The chain is built from TRBV20-1 and TRBJ2-7; D is possibly TRBD2 (7 bases). Germline V CDR1 and CDR2: DFQATT, SNEGSKA (reference sequence). The CDR3 is made up of 13 amino acids. The CDR3 spells CNAREGGKYGQYF. In nucleotides, the CDR3 is TGCAATGCTAGAGAGGGGGGGAAATACGGGCAGTACTTC.

About this clonotype itself: The junction shows a germline mismatch at one end, possibly a read error. J is TRBJ2-7 and V is TRBV6-5; 12 bases fit TRBD2. This CDR3 has 15 residues. Germline V lookup: CDR1 MNHEY, CDR2 SVGAGI. The CDR3 protein is CASSRTTSGGYEQYF. The CDR3 DNA is TGTGCCAGCAGCCGCACGACTAGCGGGGGTTACGAGCAGTATTTC.

About this clonotype itself: One end of the junction is discordant with germline, which a read error may explain. The rearrangement links TRBV12-3 or TRBV12-4 to TRBJ1-6; D may be TRBD1 (5 bases). This CDR3 has 16 amino acids. The CDR3 DNA is TGTGCCAGCAGTTTTCGAGGGGACTCCCTCGGTTCACACCTCCACTTT. This codes for CASSFRGDSLGSHLHF.

As concerns this clonotype: Because it lacks the conserved phenylalanine or tryptophan at the end, this CDR3 is likely a read error. The chain employs TRBV4-3 and TRBJ2-5, with D possibly being TRBD2 (6 bases). CDR3 length: 15 residues. CDR1 is LGHNA, CDR2 YSLEER, per germline. CDR3 coding DNA: TGCGCCAGTAGCCGACACCGGGACTCACAAGAGATCCAGTACTCC. Amino acid sequence: CASSRHRDSQEIQYS.

Of note for this clonotype: At one boundary the junction diverges from the germline segment, which might be a read error. The chain combines TRBV11-2 with TRBJ2-1, with a tentative D call TRBD1 (6 bases). The CDR3 is made up of 14 amino acids. The germline V gene has CDR1 SGHAT and CDR2 FQNNGV. Here the CDR3 reads CARSLGYRVDVHLF. The CDR3 nucleotides are TGTGCCAGGAGCTTAGGCTACAGGGTCGATGTGCATTTATTC.

The chain carries TRBV11-3 and TRBJ1-1; possibly TRBD1 for D (5 bases). V was cut by 2 bases and J by 0 bases, with 19 bases left in between. The CDR3 is 18 residues long. CDR1 SGHNT and CDR2 YENEEA come from the germline V gene. The CDR3 nucleotides are TGTGCCAGCAGCTTAATTGAGCCACCGGGACGGTTGAACACTGAAGCTTTCTTT. It specifies CASSLIEPPGRLNTEAFF. Full variable domain (rest looked up from reference TRBV11-3 and TRBJ1-1): EAGVVQSPRYKIIEKKQPVAFWCNPISGHNTLYWYLQNLGQGPELLIRYENEEAVDDSQLPKDRFSAERLKGVDSTLKIQPAELGDSAVYLCASSLIEPPGRLNTEAFFGQGTRLTVV.

This clonotype was picked up one time. The chain is built from TRBV6-2 or TRBV6-3 and TRBJ2-1; 8 nucleotides agree with TRBD1. This CDR3 has 15 residues. With 9 bases clipped from V and 2 bases from J, the junction kept 9 bases outside the gene matches. The germline V gene has CDR1 MNHEY and CDR2 SVGEGT. The CDR3 reads CASSHGQGAYNEQFF. The CDR3 region has the DNA TGTGCCAGTAGTCACGGACAGGGCGCCTACAATGAGCAGTTCTTC.

In the case of this clonotype: Since no conserved phenylalanine or tryptophan closes the CDR3, a read error is the likely cause. The chain carries TRBV29-1 and TRBJ1-1; 8 bases fit TRBD1. V trimming: 8 bases; J trimming: 1 base; junction bases outside the gene matches: 6. In germline, CDR1 is SQVTM, CDR2 ANQGSEA. The CDR3 is 13 residues long. The CDR3 loop reads CSMRTGTNTEAFS. CDR3 nucleotide sequence: TGCAGCATGAGGACAGGGACGAACACTGAAGCTTTCTCT.

Concerning this clonotype itself: This may stem from a read error, because a much larger clone lies one nucleotide away. This rearrangement joins TRBV20-1 to TRBJ1-1; 9 bases are a match to TRBD1. CDR3 size: 14 residues. Germline CDR1 reads DFQATT; CDR2 reads SNEGSKA (reference sequence). Unmatched junction bases numbered 8, after V lost 2 bases and J lost 7 bases. CDR3 DNA: TGCAGTGCTAGACGGGGACAGGGAGACATTGAAGCTTTCTTT. This sequence encodes CSARRGQGDIEAFF.

Comments on this clonotype: No conserved phenylalanine or tryptophan is present at the end of the CDR3, so a read error is the likely explanation. This chain uses TRBV11-1 with TRBJ2-1; TRBD1 might be the D (6 bases). This CDR3 comprises 15 residues. Looked up from germline, CDR1 is SGHAT and CDR2 is FQDESV (reference sequence). The ends were cut back, 4 bases at V and 7 bases at J, with 17 bases in the middle. The CDR3 region has the DNA TGTGCCAGCAGCTACCTGACAGGTATGGGGAATGAGCAGTTCGTC. Protein sequence: CASSYLTGMGNEQFV.

With respect to this clonotype: Relative to the germline gene, one junction end is altered; a read error may explain this. The chain has TRBV11-3 and TRBJ2-3; TRBD1 matches at 7 bases. The length of the CDR3 is 14 residues. Germline CDR1 SGHNT, CDR2 YENEEA. Written as DNA, the CDR3 is TGTGCCAGCAACTTTCTCAGGGGGATGGATATGCAGTATTTT. Residues: CASNFLRGMDMQYF.

As to this clonotype: One junction end disagrees with the germline gene, perhaps due to a read error. V is TRBV28 and J is TRBJ2-3, with a tentative D call TRBD2 (5 bases). Germline V gives CDR1 MDHEN, CDR2 SYDVKM. The CDR3 runs to 15 residues. The CDR3 sequence is CVSTYPPSLTDTQYF. The CDR3 DNA sequence: TGTGTCAGCACTTACCCACCTAGCCTCACAGATACGCAGTATTTT.

As regards this clonotype: One end of the junction varies from germline; a read error may be responsible. The J gene is TRBJ2-1, the V gene TRBV6-1, with TRBD2 identical over 9 bases. The CDR3 length is 14 residues. Germline CDR1 reads MNHNS; CDR2 reads SASEGT. The CDR3 DNA reads as TGTGTCAGCAAAGAGATAGCGGGAGTACATGAGCAGTTCTTC. This gives the protein CVSKEIAGVHEQFF.

This sequence joins TRBV11-1 and TRBJ2-7; perhaps TRBD2 as D (6 bases). Trimming pared 3 bases from V and 4 bases from J, leaving 13 bases between. CDR1 SGHAT and CDR2 FQDESV come from the germline V gene (reference sequence). The CDR3 covers 14 residues. The CDR3 coding sequence is TGTGCCAGCAGCTTCGAAGCGGGTCGGTACGAGCAGTACTTC. This codes for CASSFEAGRYEQYF.

This clonotype has only a few counts. The rearrangement uses TRBV11-2 and TRBJ1-5; no clear D gene. The CDR3 spans 13 residues. Germline V gene data show CDR1 as SGHAT and CDR2 as FQNNGV. Written as DNA, the CDR3 is TGTACTAGCAGCTCCGAGGGTTTTCAGCCCCAGCATTTT. Its translation is CTSSSEGFQPQHF. Variable domain in full (rest from reference TRBV11-2 and TRBJ1-5): EAGVAQSPRYKIIEKRQSVAFWCNPISGHATLYWYQQILGQGPKLLIQFQNNGVVDDSQLPKDRFSAERLKGVDSTLKIQPAKLEDSAVYLCTSSSEGFQPQHFGDGTRLSIL.

Concerning this clonotype: This clone may be a read error of a much larger clone one base away. The chain joins TRBV6-5 to TRBJ1-2; D possibly corresponds to TRBD1 (5 bases). Germline-derived CDR1 and CDR2 are MNHEY and SVGAGI. CDR3 size: 13 residues. The CDR3 bases are TGTGCCAGCGGAGACAGCGCTAACTATGGCTACATCTTC. As protein: CASGDSANYGYIF.

To note about this clonotype: A read error may account for a junction end that differs from germline. This chain connects TRBV4-1 to TRBJ1-2; unclear D gene. The CDR3 covers 15 residues. The germline gives CDR1 MGHRA, CDR2 YSYEKL. In DNA, the CDR3 is TGTGCCAGCAACCAAGAGTCAGGCTCTAACTATGGCTACACCTTC. This encodes CASNQESGSNYGYTF.

The chain employs TRBV6-2 or TRBV6-3 and TRBJ2-1; D unclear. Germline V lookup: CDR1 MNHEY, CDR2 SVGEGT. V shed 7 bases and J shed 11 bases, with 24 bases lying between them. The CDR3 has 15 amino acids. CDR3 region: CASKRRDRRSDKQFF. CDR3 nucleotide sequence: TGTGCCAGCAAACGCCGCGACCGTCGTTCCGATAAGCAGTTCTTC.

This clonotype has at least ten counts. The chain links TRBV6-5 to TRBJ2-5; tentatively, D is TRBD1 or TRBD2 (6 bases each). This CDR3 is 15 amino acids long. The V gene's germline CDR1 is MNHEY and CDR2 SVGAGI. V gave up 1 base and J gave up 0 bases, with 9 bases separating them. The CDR3 DNA is TGTGCCAGCAGTTACTTGGGGGGCCACCAAGAGACCCAGTACTTC. Residues: CASSYLGGHQETQYF.

For this clonotype: The junction does not match germline at one end; this may be a read error. This chain connects TRBV29-1 to TRBJ2-3; D unresolved. The germline CDR1 and CDR2 sequences are SQVTM and ANQGSEA. This CDR3 has 12 residues. CDR3 DNA: TGCAGCGTTAGAGAGTTCACAGATACGCAGTTTTTT. Protein product: CSVREFTDTQFF.

With regard to this clonotype: The junction and the germline gene differ at one end; a read error may be behind it. J is TRBJ2-1 and V is TRBV11-1, with a weak D call TRBD2 (5 bases). CDR3 length equals 16 residues. Germline values: CDR1 SGHAT, CDR2 FQDESV (reference sequence). The CDR3 nucleotides read TGTGCCAGCATCTCTCCTGCCGGGAACTTAGACAATGAACAGTTCTTC. The encoded protein is CASISPAGNLDNEQFF.

This CDR3 is CASSQVLAAGTTSEVIDTQYF. The CDR3 DNA is TGCGCCAGCAGCCAGGTACTAGCGGCGGGAACAACTAGCGAGGTCATAGATACGCAGTATTTT. The chain carries TRBV4-3 and TRBJ2-3; the match to TRBD2 covers 8 bases. V lost 3 bases, J lost 5 bases, and 25 bases stayed unmatched. The CDR3 sequence is 21 residues long. CDR1 LGHNA and CDR2 YSLEER come from the germline V gene.